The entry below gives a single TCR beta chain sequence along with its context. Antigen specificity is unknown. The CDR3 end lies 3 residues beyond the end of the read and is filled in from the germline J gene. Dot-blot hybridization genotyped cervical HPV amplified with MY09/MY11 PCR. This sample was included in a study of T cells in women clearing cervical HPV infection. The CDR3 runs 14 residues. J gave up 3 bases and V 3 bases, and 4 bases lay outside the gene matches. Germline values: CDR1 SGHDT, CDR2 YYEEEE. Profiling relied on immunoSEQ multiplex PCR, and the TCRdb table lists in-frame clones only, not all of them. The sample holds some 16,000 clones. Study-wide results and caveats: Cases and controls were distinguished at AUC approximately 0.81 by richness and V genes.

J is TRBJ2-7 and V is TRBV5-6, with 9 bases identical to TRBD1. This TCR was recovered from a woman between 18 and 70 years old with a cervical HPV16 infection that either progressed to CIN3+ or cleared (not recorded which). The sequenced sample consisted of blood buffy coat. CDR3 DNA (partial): TGTGCCAGCAGCTCGGGACAGGGAATCTACGAG. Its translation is CASSSGQGIYE. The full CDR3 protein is CASSSGQGIYEQYF. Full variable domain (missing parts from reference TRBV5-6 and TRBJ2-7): DAGVTQSPTHLIKTRGQQVTLRCSPKSGHDTVSWYQQALGQGPQFIFQYYEEEERQRGNFPDRFSGHQFPNYSSELNVNALLLGDSALYLCASSSGQGIYEQYFGPGTRLTVT.